This T cell receptor beta chain was captured in a study of blood T cell repertoires in COVID-19. Study summary: Samples came from the United States, Italy and Spain, spanning acute and convalescent COVID-19.

This CDR3 comprises 13 residues. V was shortened by 5 bases and J by 6 bases, with 11 bases between the two germline ends. Germline values: CDR1 MRHNA, CDR2 SNTAGT. In the authors' methods: Nucleated cell counts were estimated from reference gene primer amplification. Sequencing used immunoSEQ multiplex PCR; TCRdb keeps in-frame clones, though not all of them. The V and J calls and clone size were taken over from that table, and D and trimming were inferred from the DNA. The sample holds about 410,000 clones, about nine tenths seen once. The source material was peripheral blood. The V and J genes are TRBV6-4 and TRBJ2-1; perhaps TRBD1 as D (5 bases). The receptor comes from a woman in her twenties or thirties with active or convalescent COVID-19. The CDR3 DNA reads TGTGCCAGCAGTCCTCGAGACAGCAATGAGCAGTTCTTC. Protein sequence: CASSPRDSNEQFF.